This T cell receptor beta chain appears in the sequencing data of a study of regulatory T cells in long-lasting Graves disease. Study summary: Over 5 years of antithyroid drugs plus positive TSH receptor antibodies defined persistent Graves' disease.

Study results and caveats: TRBV28, TRBJ1-2 and TRBJ2-5 were favored in persistent disease.

Trimming removed 10 bases from V and 2 bases from J, with 11 bases in between. CDR1 is SNHLY, CDR2 FYNNEI, per germline. CDR3 length: 12 residues. Time point denoted: persistent/refractory GD, antithyroid drugs over 5 years with positive TRAb. PBMC-extracted RNA yielded the TCR library. Through Arm-PCR of CDR3 regions and iRepertoire HTBI primers, TCR beta libraries were built. TCRdb processed the multiplex PCR reads anew with MiXCR; each CDR3 protein has one entry. The data hold approximately 470,000 distinct CDR3 sequences, with less than 25% observed a single time. This clonotype has ten or more counts. Its matching antigen is unknown.

This TCR was recovered from a female donor with Graves disease. The rearrangement joins TRBV2 to TRBJ1-1; tentatively, D is TRBD1 (6 bases). This specimen was peripheral blood mononuclear cells (PBMCs), taken when the disease was refractory, from a patient treated with antithyroid drugs. Written as DNA, the CDR3 is TGTGCCACCAACAGGGAAAACACTGAAGCTTTCTTT. It yields the protein CATNRENTEAFF.